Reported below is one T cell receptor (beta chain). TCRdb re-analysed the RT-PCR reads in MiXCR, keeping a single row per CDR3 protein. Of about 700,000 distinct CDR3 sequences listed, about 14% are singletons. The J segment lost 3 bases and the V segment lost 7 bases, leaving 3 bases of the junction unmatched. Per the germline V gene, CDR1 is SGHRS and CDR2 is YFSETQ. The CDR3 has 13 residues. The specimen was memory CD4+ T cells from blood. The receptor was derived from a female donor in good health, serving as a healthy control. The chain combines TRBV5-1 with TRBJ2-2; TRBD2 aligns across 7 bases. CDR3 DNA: TGCGCCAGCCGGAGCGGGGACACCGGGGAGCTGTTTTTT. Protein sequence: CASRSGDTGELFF.